These T cell receptor beta chains were read from a single sample in a study of blood T cell repertoires in COVID-19. This table comes from immunoSEQ multiplex PCR, and its TCRdb copy is limited to in-frame clones, with some not included. The data contain tens of thousands of clones, more than 65% of them singletons. Input material: peripheral blood. The receptors shown here come from a human donor in a cohort sampled during active COVID-19. The CDR3 runs from the conserved cysteine through the conserved F or W. The order of the fields is V gene, J gene, clone size, CDR3 protein. Clone size is not always given. Where it is, it says once, few, many or a class for expanded clones.

V: TRBV19; J: TRBJ1-1; size: medium-sized; CDR3: CASSDRPNTEAFF
V: TRBV2; J: TRBJ1-2; size: -; CDR3: CASRQGFHGYTF
V: TRBV4-3; J: TRBJ2-1; size: once; CDR3: CASSRGLAEYNEQFF
V: TRBV6-6; J: TRBJ2-1; size: -; CDR3: CASSYRDRGKDEQFF
V: TRBV27; J: TRBJ1-2; size: few; CDR3: CASIHVARTAHIRTMADYTF
V: TRBV6-4; J: TRBJ1-1; size: -; CDR3: CASSGGEMNTEAFF
V: TRBV6-2/TRBV6-3; J: TRBJ2-7; size: -; CDR3: CASSYWRDFNYEQYF
V: TRBV7-9; J: TRBJ2-2; size: few; CDR3: CASRSPGQGTTGELFF
V: TRBV7-2; J: TRBJ2-2; size: -; CDR3: CASSPLAGGHTGELFF
V: TRBV24-1; J: TRBJ2-5; size: once; CDR3: CATSDPNSGVGETQYF
V: TRBV19; J: TRBJ1-6; size: -; CDR3: CASNRGWSPLHF
V: TRBV30; J: TRBJ1-5; size: -; CDR3: CAWSVPRGGNQPQHF
V: TRBV9; J: TRBJ2-7; size: -; CDR3: CASSVALAGAYSGEQYF
V: TRBV12-3/TRBV12-4; J: TRBJ1-2; size: -; CDR3: CASSLDKWGYTF
V: TRBV5-1; J: TRBJ2-5; size: -; CDR3: CASSLALAGGRETQYF
V: TRBV29-1; J: TRBJ1-2; size: -; CDR3: CSVEDWDRGLYGYTF
V: TRBV19; J: TRBJ2-7; size: -; CDR3: CASSFRNSYEQYF
V: TRBV20-1; J: TRBJ2-6; size: once; CDR3: CSASATTGANVLTF
V: TRBV28; J: TRBJ2-7; size: -; CDR3: CASSPRLVAYEQYF
V: TRBV12-5; J: TRBJ2-2; size: -; CDR3: CASETPGQERPNTGELFF
V: TRBV5-1; J: TRBJ1-4; size: -; CDR3: CARQTGKAAREEKLFF
V: TRBV9; J: TRBJ2-3; size: -; CDR3: CASSVEVEADTQYF
V: TRBV3-1/TRBV3-2; J: TRBJ2-7; size: -; CDR3: CASSRQQSYEQYF
V: TRBV5-1; J: TRBJ2-7; size: -; CDR3: CASSLETGGSGEQYF
V: TRBV4-3; J: TRBJ2-1; size: -; CDR3: CASSQARGGAGNEQFF
V: TRBV5-8; J: TRBJ1-1; size: many; CDR3: CASSLRVRGNTNTEAFF
V: TRBV7-8; J: TRBJ2-7; size: -; CDR3: CASSLGQGTTYEQYF
V: TRBV19; J: TRBJ1-1; size: -; CDR3: CASSMGGPTEAFF
V: TRBV6-5; J: TRBJ2-7; size: -; CDR3: CASSYTGQGGDEQYF
V: TRBV3-1/TRBV3-2; J: TRBJ1-2; size: -; CDR3: CASSQTTGLANYGYTF
V: TRBV19; J: TRBJ2-6; size: -; CDR3: CASTPLGATGANVLTF
V: TRBV6-5; J: TRBJ1-1; size: -; CDR3: CASSYRFLGGITEAFF
V: TRBV11-3; J: TRBJ2-2; size: -; CDR3: CASSLFTGAGETGELFF
V: TRBV9; J: TRBJ2-1; size: -; CDR3: CASSVSGGVSYNEQFF
V: TRBV4-3; J: TRBJ1-1; size: once; CDR3: CASSQNRGSSTEAFF
V: TRBV12-3/TRBV12-4; J: TRBJ1-1; size: -; CDR3: CASSFMAGAGAFF
V: TRBV5-1; J: TRBJ2-2; size: -; CDR3: CASSLRGSTGELFF
V: TRBV4-2; J: TRBJ1-6; size: few; CDR3: CASSQEAAPSSYNSPLHF
V: TRBV5-1; J: TRBJ2-7; size: -; CDR3: CASSLPLGGNDEQYF
V: TRBV5-4; J: TRBJ2-3; size: -; CDR3: CASRPSGTRTDTQYF
V: TRBV6-2/TRBV6-3; J: TRBJ1-5; size: -; CDR3: CASSPLEGIVQPQHF
V: TRBV24-1; J: TRBJ2-5; size: -; CDR3: CATRGTGGQETQYF
V: TRBV25-1; J: TRBJ2-5; size: -; CDR3: CASSDPRGLGPETQYF
V: TRBV10-3; J: TRBJ1-3; size: -; CDR3: CAISEPGTASGNTIYF
V: TRBV28; J: TRBJ1-5; size: medium-sized; CDR3: CASIPTGNSNQPQHF
V: TRBV5-1; J: TRBJ2-2; size: -; CDR3: CASSLEGFTSRTGELFF
V: TRBV3-1/TRBV3-2; J: TRBJ1-6; size: -; CDR3: CASSQGTLYSPLHF
V: TRBV19; J: TRBJ2-3; size: -; CDR3: CASRVSGTTTDTQYF
V: TRBV10-3; J: TRBJ2-7; size: once; CDR3: CAISTNFGEQYF
V: TRBV9; J: TRBJ2-1; size: once; CDR3: CASSVEGTSFRTSEQFF
V: TRBV5-5; J: TRBJ1-5; size: -; CDR3: CASRSSGNSNQPQHF